A single sample is the source of the 2 T cell receptor beta chains below, sequenced in a study of CD8 T cells in Susac syndrome. It was with random hexamers that roughly 0.45 to 1 ug RNA was reverse transcribed. TCRdb itself ran the immunoSEQ multiplex PCR reads through MiXCR, one entry per CDR3 protein. The sample lists roughly 120,000 distinct CDR3 sequences; about 96% were seen once. The sequenced sample consisted of CD4+ T cells from PBMCs. Source of these receptors: a human donor in good health.

The genes are TRBV18 and TRBJ2-7; weak D call: TRBD1 (6 bases). Trimming cost V 1 base and J 4 bases, with 11 bases left between them. Germline CDR1 KGHSH, CDR2 LQKENI. The CDR3 extends over 14 amino acids. This CDR3 reads CASSPQGGWYEQYF. Here the CDR3 DNA reads TGTGCCAGCTCACCACAAGGGGGATGGTACGAGCAGTACTTC. Looking up the rest from reference TRBV18 and TRBJ2-7 gives the full variable domain: NAGVMQNPRHLVRRRGQEARLRCSPMKGHSHVYWYRQLPEEGLKFMVYLQKENIIDESGMPKERFSAEFPKEGPSILRIQQVVRGDSAAYFCASSPQGGWYEQYFGPGTRLTVT.

V is TRBV29-1 and J is TRBJ1-1; tentative D call: TRBD1 (5 bases). The CDR3 is 13 residues long. V lost 5 bases and J 1 base, leaving 11 bases between the germline ends. Germline V gives CDR1 SQVTM, CDR2 ANQGSEA. CDR3 DNA: TGCAGCGTTTTCCCTCAGGGGAACACTGAAGCTTTCTTT. Its protein product is CSVFPQGNTEAFF.